The next 22 T cell receptor beta chains were all read from a single sample in a study of shared clonotypes between healthy human individuals. The protocol was immunoSEQ multiplex PCR, while the TCRdb copy is restricted to in-frame clones and leaves out a portion. The sample lists some 2,100,000 clones, 95% seen once, with less than 0.15% in the top ten. Sequenced input: naive CD4+ T cells sorted from blood. As to subset: CD45RA+ positively selected. The receptor set was obtained from a man aged 18 to 29 in good health.

The chain has TRBV10-1 and TRBJ1-1; a weak D match, TRBD1 (6 bases). Trimming cost V 3 bases and J 3 bases, with 8 bases left between them. The CDR3 is made up of 13 amino acids. Germline V CDR1 and CDR2: WNHNN, SYGVQD (reference sequence). The CDR3 coding sequence is TGCGCCAGCAGTGACCCAGGGGACACTGAAGCTTTCTTT. This codes for CASSDPGDTEAFF.

This clone has only a few counts. This chain links TRBV7-8 with TRBJ1-5, with D possibly TRBD1 on 5 matching bases. V dropped 5 bases and J dropped 4 bases, with 15 bases sitting between them. Germline V lookup: CDR1 SGHVS, CDR2 FQNEAQ. CDR3 length: 15 amino acids. The CDR3 sequence is CASSPRDLPNQPQHF. In DNA, the CDR3 is TGTGCCAGCAGCCCTAGGGACCTCCCGAATCAGCCCCAGCATTTT.

The rearrangement links TRBV5-6 to TRBJ2-7, with TRBD1 identical over 8 bases. The J segment lost 1 base and the V segment lost 5 bases, leaving 8 bases of the junction unmatched. This CDR3 comprises 15 residues. Per germline, CDR1 SGHDT and CDR2 YYEEEE. The CDR3 region has the DNA TGTGCCAGCAGATCATACGGACAGGGTTCCTACGAGCAGTACTTC. It yields the protein CASRSYGQGSYEQYF.

This clone was recorded once. J is TRBJ1-2 and V is TRBV12-5, with D possibly TRBD1 on 6 matching bases. The V gene's germline CDR1 is LGHNT and CDR2 FRNRAP. Trimming left V 6 bases short and J 2 bases short, with 19 bases between. This CDR3 has 16 residues. The CDR3 bases are TGTGCTAGTGGCCCCCCGAGGGGGACCGTAAACTATGGCTACACCTTC. It encodes CASGPPRGTVNYGYTF.

This chain links TRBV7-2 with TRBJ1-4; D might be TRBD1 (5 bases). V was trimmed by 5 bases and J by 7 bases, leaving 20 bases between them. There are 16 residues in the CDR3. From germline, CDR1 is SGHTA and CDR2 FQGNSA. CDR3 in amino acids: CASSPEPGRLIEKLFF. The CDR3 bases are TGTGCCAGCAGCCCAGAACCGGGACGGCTGATTGAAAAACTGTTTTTT.

This chain connects TRBV10-2 to TRBJ2-5; 7 bases map to TRBD1. The CDR3 runs to 12 residues. CDR1 WSHSY and CDR2 SAAADI come from the germline V gene. The V gene end was trimmed by 4 bases and the J gene end by 12 bases; junction bases not matched to a gene: 8. The CDR3 loop is CASSATGDREYF. The CDR3 coding sequence is TGCGCCAGCAGTGCAACAGGGGATCGGGAGTACTTC.

The chain joins TRBV29-1 to TRBJ1-1; TRBD1 aligns across 7 bases. V shed 7 bases, J shed 3 bases, and the junction held 8 bases outside the gene matches. Germline-derived CDR1 and CDR2 are SQVTM and ANQGSEA. The CDR3 sequence is 13 residues long. CDR3 residues: CSAQTQGDTEAFF. The CDR3 DNA reads as TGCAGCGCTCAAACTCAGGGGGACACTGAAGCTTTCTTT.

This rearrangement joins TRBV9 to TRBJ1-2; 7 bases agree with TRBD1. The CDR3 consists of 12 residues. Germline CDR1 is SGDLS and CDR2 is YYNGEE. The ends lost 3 bases at V and 8 bases at J; junction bases unmatched: 4. DNA for the CDR3: TGTGCCAGCAGCGGCGACAGGGACGGCTACACCTTC. This translates into CASSGDRDGYTF.

The chain links TRBV30 to TRBJ2-1, with 8 bases aligning to TRBD1. The CDR3 is 13 amino acids. Trimming at V came to 5 bases and at J to 9 bases, leaving 9 bases not matched to a gene. Per germline, CDR1 GTSNPN and CDR2 SVGIG (reference sequence). This CDR3 is CAWETGVRIEQFF. CDR3 sequence (DNA): TGTGCCTGGGAGACAGGGGTTAGGATTGAGCAGTTCTTC.

The chain employs TRBV11-3 and TRBJ2-1; D is possibly TRBD2 (5 bases). CDR3 length equals 16 residues. Trimming pared 1 base from V and 5 bases from J, leaving 15 bases between. Germline lookup yields CDR1 SGHNT and CDR2 YENEEA. The CDR3 reads CASSLGGQPFDNEQFF. The CDR3 DNA reads as TGTGCCAGCAGCTTAGGCGGGCAGCCGTTCGACAATGAGCAGTTCTTC.

The chain uses TRBV5-1 and TRBJ1-2; TRBD1 agrees at 8 bases. The CDR3 consists of 14 residues. Trimming at V came to 0 bases and at J to 5 bases, leaving 3 bases not matched to a gene. CDR1 SGHRS and CDR2 YFSETQ come from the germline V gene. The CDR3 here is CASSLDRGKYGYTF. DNA for the CDR3: TGCGCCAGCAGCTTGGACAGGGGGAAGTATGGCTACACCTTC.

The chain joins TRBV7-3 to TRBJ1-5; weak D call: TRBD1 (5 bases). Trimming stripped 5 bases from V and 2 bases from J, with 16 bases between. The germline V gene encodes CDR1 SGHTA and CDR2 FQGTGA. The CDR3 loop spans 16 amino acids. DNA for the CDR3: TGTGCCAGCAGCCTAGATCCCCGGGGGGGCAATCAGCCCCAGCATTTT. Encoded protein: CASSLDPRGGNQPQHF.

This clone was observed once. The chain joins TRBV28 to TRBJ1-1; D might be TRBD1 (6 bases). The CDR3 loop spans 12 amino acids. V lost 7 bases, J lost 3 bases, and 9 bases lay in between. Germline values: CDR1 MDHEN, CDR2 SYDVKM. In DNA, the CDR3 is TGTGCCAGCAACTGGGGGCACACTGAAGCTTTCTTT. As protein: CASNWGHTEAFF.

This clone was seen a single time. This same CDR3 is encoded by further DNA sequences in the sample. V is TRBV2 and J is TRBJ2-2, with TRBD1 identical over 12 bases. Trimming took 6 bases from V and 5 from J; bases not matched to a gene: 4. This CDR3 is 15 amino acids long. The germline V gene has CDR1 SNHLY and CDR2 FYNNEI. The CDR3 DNA reads TGTGCCAGCAGCCCGGGACAGGGGGCTACCGGGGAGCTGTTTTTT. It codes for CASSPGQGATGELFF.

This chain uses TRBV10-1 with TRBJ2-2; D is perhaps TRBD1 (5 bases). Trimming took off 4 bases at V and 0 bases at J, with 12 bases between the two ends. CDR3 length: 16 amino acids. The germline V gene encodes CDR1 WNHNN and CDR2 SYGVQD (reference sequence). In DNA form, the CDR3 reads TGCGCCAGCAGTGGGGGCATAACCTCGAACACCGGGGAGCTGTTTTTT. This codes for CASSGGITSNTGELFF.

With regard to this clone: The same CDR3 also results from other DNA sequences found in this sample. This chain's CDR3 is CASSTDSNYGYTF. For the CDR3, the DNA is TGTGCCAGCAGCACGGACAGTAACTATGGCTACACCTTC. The chain joins TRBV5-4 to TRBJ1-2, with D tentatively TRBD1 (6 bases). CDR1 SGHNT and CDR2 YYREEE come from the germline V gene (reference sequence). The length of the CDR3 is 13 residues. The germline V and J ends were trimmed by 4 bases and 1 base, with 8 bases remaining between them. Combining the CDR3 with reference TRBV5-4 and TRBJ1-2 gives the whole variable domain ETGVTQSPTHLIKTRGQQVTLRCSSQSGHNTVSWYQQALGQGPQFIFQYYREEENGRGNFPPRFSGLQFPNYSSELNVNALELDDSALYLCASSTDSNYGYTFGSGTRLTVV.

Comment on this clone: Other DNA sequences from this sample encode an identical CDR3 as well. V usage is TRBV30 and J usage is TRBJ1-2; 9 positions match TRBD1. This CDR3 region has 14 residues. Unmatched junction bases numbered 4, after V lost 3 bases and J lost 2 bases. CDR1 is GTSNPN and CDR2 is SVGIG in the germline V gene (reference sequence). The CDR3 sequence: CAWSGDRENYGYTF. DNA of the CDR3: TGTGCCTGGAGCGGGGACAGGGAGAACTATGGCTACACCTTC.

On this clone itself: The same CDR3 also results from other DNA sequences found in this sample. The chain joins TRBV18 to TRBJ2-7, with D maybe TRBD1 (5 bases). CDR1 is KGHSH, CDR2 LQKENI, per germline. The germline V and J ends were trimmed by 1 base and 2 bases, with 6 bases remaining between them. This CDR3 has 13 residues. DNA for the CDR3: TGTGCCAGCTCACCACAAGGGGCCTACGAGCAGTACTTC. This sequence encodes CASSPQGAYEQYF.

A word on this clone: Other DNA variants within this sample encode the same CDR3. This rearrangement joins TRBV5-4 to TRBJ2-5; a weak D match, TRBD2 (5 bases). V was cut by 3 bases and J by 1 base, with 10 bases left in between. Germline-derived CDR1 and CDR2 are SGHNT and YYREEE (reference sequence). This CDR3 is built from 14 residues. CDR3 DNA: TGTGCCAGCAGCTCGACCGGGATCCAAGAGACCCAGTACTTC. This codes for CASSSTGIQETQYF.

The rearrangement uses TRBV5-4 and TRBJ2-7; 7 bases match TRBD1. The CDR3 is made up of 14 amino acids. Germline V gene lookup returns CDR1 SGHNT and CDR2 YYREEE (reference sequence). The V and J ends lost 4 bases and 2 bases, in that order; junction bases with no gene match: 6. CDR3 protein: CASSRGTDTYEQYF. CDR3 nucleotide sequence: TGTGCCAGCAGCAGGGGGACAGATACCTACGAGCAGTACTTC.

This clone was seen more than once but under ten times. The chain links TRBV11-2 to TRBJ2-2; TRBD2 agrees at 10 bases. This CDR3 has 16 amino acids. Germline-derived CDR1 and CDR2 are SGHAT and FQNNGV. V shed 3 bases, J shed 4 bases, and the junction held 5 bases outside the gene matches. CDR3 region: CASSLSGGALTGELFF. The CDR3 DNA follows: TGTGCCAGCAGCTTGAGCGGGGGGGCCCTCACCGGGGAGCTGTTTTTT.

The gene calls are TRBV7-9 and TRBJ1-1, with a possible D match to TRBD1 (6 bases). Trimming left V 3 bases short and J 1 base short, with 12 bases between. Germline-derived CDR1 and CDR2 are SEHNR and FQNEAQ (reference sequence). The CDR3 consists of 15 residues. The CDR3 region is CASSFLQGPNTEAFF. For the CDR3, the DNA is TGTGCCAGCAGCTTTTTACAGGGCCCGAACACTGAAGCTTTCTTT.